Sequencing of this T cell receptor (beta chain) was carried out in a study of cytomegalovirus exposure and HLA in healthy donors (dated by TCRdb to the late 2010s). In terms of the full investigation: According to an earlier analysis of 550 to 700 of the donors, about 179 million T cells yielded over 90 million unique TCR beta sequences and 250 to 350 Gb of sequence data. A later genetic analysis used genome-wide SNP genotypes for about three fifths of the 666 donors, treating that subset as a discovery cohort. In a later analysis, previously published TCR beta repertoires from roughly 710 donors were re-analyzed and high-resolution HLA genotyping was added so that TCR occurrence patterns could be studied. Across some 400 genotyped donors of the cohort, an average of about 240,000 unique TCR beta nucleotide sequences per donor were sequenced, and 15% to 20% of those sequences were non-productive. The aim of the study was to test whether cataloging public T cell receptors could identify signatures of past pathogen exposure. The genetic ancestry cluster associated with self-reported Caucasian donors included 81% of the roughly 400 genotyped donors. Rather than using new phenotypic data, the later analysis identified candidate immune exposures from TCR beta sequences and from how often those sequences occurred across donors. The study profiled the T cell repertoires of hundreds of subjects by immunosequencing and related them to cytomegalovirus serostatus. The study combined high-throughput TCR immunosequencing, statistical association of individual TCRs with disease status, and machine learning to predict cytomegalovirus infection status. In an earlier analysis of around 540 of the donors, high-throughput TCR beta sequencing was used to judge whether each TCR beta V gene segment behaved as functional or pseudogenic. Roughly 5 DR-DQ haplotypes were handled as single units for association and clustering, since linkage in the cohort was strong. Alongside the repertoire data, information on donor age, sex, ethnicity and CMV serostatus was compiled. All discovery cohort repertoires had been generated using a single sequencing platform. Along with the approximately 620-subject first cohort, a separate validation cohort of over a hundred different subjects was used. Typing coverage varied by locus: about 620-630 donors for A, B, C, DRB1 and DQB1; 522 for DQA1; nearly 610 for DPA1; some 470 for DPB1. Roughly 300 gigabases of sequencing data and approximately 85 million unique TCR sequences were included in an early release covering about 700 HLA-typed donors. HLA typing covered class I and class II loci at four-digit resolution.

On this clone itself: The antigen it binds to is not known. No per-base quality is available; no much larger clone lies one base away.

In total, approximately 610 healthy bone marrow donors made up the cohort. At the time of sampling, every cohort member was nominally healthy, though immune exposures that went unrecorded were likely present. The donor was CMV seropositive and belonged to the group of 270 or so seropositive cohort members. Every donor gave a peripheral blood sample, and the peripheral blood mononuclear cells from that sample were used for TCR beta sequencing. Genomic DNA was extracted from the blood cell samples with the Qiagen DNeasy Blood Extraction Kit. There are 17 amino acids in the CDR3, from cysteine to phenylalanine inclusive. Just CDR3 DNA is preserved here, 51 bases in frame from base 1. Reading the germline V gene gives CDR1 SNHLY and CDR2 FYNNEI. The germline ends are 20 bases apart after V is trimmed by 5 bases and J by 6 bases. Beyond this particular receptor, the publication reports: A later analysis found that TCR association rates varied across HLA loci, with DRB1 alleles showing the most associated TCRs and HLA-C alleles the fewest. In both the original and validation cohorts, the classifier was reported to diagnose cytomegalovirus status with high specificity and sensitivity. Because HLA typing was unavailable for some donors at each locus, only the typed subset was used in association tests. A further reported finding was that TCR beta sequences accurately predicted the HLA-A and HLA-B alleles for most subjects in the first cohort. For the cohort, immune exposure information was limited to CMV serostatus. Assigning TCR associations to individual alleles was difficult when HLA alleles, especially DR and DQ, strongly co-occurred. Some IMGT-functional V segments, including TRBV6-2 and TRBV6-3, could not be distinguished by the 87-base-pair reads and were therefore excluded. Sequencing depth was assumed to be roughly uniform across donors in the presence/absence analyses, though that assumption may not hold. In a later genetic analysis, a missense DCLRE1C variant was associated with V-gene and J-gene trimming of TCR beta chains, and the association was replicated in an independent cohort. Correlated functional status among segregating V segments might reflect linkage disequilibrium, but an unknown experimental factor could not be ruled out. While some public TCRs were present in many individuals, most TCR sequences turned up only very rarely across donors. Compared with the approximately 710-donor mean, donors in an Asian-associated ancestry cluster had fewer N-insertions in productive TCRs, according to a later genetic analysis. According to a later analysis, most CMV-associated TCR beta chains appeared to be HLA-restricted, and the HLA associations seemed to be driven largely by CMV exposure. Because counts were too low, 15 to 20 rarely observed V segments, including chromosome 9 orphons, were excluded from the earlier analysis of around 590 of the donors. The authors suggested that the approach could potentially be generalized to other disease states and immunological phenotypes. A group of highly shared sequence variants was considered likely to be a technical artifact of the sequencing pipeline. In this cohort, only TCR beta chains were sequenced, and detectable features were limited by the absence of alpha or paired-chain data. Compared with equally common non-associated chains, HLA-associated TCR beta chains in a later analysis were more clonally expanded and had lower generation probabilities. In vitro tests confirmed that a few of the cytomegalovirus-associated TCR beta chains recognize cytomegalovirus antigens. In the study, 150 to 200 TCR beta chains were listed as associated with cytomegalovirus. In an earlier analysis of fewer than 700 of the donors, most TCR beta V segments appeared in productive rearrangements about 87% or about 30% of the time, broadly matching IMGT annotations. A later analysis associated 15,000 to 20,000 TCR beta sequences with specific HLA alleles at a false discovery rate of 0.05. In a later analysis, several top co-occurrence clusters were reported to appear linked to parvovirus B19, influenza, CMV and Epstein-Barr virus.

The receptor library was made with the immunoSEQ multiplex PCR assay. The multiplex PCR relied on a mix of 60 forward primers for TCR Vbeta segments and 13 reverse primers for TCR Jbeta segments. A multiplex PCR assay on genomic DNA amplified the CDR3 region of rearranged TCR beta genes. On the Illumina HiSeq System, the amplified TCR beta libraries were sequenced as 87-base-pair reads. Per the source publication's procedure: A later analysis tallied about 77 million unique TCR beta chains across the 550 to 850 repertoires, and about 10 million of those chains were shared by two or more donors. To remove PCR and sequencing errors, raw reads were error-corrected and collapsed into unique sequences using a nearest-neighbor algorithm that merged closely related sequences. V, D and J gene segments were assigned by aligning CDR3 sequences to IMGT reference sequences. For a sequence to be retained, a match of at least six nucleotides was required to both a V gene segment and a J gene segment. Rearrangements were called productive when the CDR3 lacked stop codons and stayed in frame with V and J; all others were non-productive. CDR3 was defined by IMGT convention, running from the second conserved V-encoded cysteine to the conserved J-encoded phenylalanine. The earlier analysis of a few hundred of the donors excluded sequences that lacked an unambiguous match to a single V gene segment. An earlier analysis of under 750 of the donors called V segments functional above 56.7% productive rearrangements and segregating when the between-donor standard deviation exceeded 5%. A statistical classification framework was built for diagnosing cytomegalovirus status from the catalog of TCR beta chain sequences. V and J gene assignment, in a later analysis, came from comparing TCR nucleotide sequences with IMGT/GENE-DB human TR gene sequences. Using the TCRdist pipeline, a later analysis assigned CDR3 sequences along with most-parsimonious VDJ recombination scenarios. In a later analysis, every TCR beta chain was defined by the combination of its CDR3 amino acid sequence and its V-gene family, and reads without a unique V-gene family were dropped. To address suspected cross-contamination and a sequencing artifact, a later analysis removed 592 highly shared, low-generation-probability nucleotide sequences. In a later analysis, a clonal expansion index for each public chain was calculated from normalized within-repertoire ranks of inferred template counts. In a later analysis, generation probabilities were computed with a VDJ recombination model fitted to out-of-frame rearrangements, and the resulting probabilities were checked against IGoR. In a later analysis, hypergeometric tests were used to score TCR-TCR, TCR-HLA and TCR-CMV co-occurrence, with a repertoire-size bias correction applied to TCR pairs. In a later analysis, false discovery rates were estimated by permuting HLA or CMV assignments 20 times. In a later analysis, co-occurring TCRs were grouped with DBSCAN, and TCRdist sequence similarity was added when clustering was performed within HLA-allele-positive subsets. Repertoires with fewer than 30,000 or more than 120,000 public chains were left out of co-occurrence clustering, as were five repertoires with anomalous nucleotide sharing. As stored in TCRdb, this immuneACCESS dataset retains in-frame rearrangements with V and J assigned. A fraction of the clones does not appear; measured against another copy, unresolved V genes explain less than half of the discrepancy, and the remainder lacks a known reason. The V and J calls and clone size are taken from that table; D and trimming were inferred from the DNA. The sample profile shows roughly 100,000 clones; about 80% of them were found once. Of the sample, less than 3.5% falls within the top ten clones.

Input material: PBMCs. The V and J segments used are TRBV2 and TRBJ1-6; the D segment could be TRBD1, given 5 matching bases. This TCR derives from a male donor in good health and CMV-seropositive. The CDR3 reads CASSPNPQGGSNSPLHF. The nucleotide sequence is TGTGCCAGCAGTCCGAATCCCCAGGGAGGGAGTAATTCACCCCTCCACTTT.